This is a list of T cell receptor beta chains from one sample in a study of Ad26.COV2.S vaccination and SARS-CoV-2 variants. TCRdb's copy holds only in-frame clones and misses some; the assay was immunoSEQ multiplex PCR. Among around 420,000 clones listed, roughly 90% were seen once. The specimen comprised peripheral blood, sampled in a trial of Ad26.COV2.S vaccine versus placebo. These receptors were obtained from a person between 18 and 65 years old who received the Ad26.COV2.S COVID-19 vaccine or a placebo. Both conserved end residues are part of each CDR3. Each record gives: J gene, V gene, clone size, D gene, CDR3 DNA, CDR3 protein. D genes are given only for firm matches. Clone size appears in some rows only: once, few, many, or a class for an expanded clone.

j_gene: TRBJ1-2
v_gene: TRBV7-8
abundance: .
d_gene: .
CDR3nt: TGTGCCAGCAGCTTAAGTCGTGGCAGTGGGACCTATGGCTACACCTTC
CDR3aa: CASSLSRGSGTYGYTF

j_gene: TRBJ2-5
v_gene: TRBV2
abundance: .
d_gene: .
CDR3nt: TGTGCCAGTACCGGACAGGGAGGGGGCCAAGAGACCCAGTACTTC
CDR3aa: CASTGQGGGQETQYF

j_gene: TRBJ2-1
v_gene: TRBV3-1/TRBV3-2
abundance: few
d_gene: TRBD2
CDR3nt: TGTGCCAGCAGCCAAGATCATAGCGGGGCTAATGAGCAGTTCTTC
CDR3aa: CASSQDHSGANEQFF

j_gene: TRBJ1-4
v_gene: TRBV25-1
abundance: .
d_gene: TRBD1
CDR3nt: TGTGCCAGCAGTGTTCCCCCCGGGACAGGCGTTGAAAAACTGTTTTTT
CDR3aa: CASSVPPGTGVEKLFF

j_gene: TRBJ2-2
v_gene: TRBV3-1/TRBV3-2
abundance: .
d_gene: .
CDR3nt: TGTGCCAGCAGCCAAGATCCGGGACTCAGTACCCCCGGGGAGCTGTTTTTT
CDR3aa: CASSQDPGLSTPGELFF

j_gene: TRBJ2-7
v_gene: TRBV11-2
abundance: .
d_gene: .
CDR3nt: TGTGCCAGCAGCTTAACTGGAAAGGCCTACGAGCAGTACTTC
CDR3aa: CASSLTGKAYEQYF

j_gene: TRBJ2-7
v_gene: TRBV7-2
abundance: .
d_gene: TRBD1
CDR3nt: TGTGCCAGCAGCCCCCAGGGGGCTCCTACCTACGAGCAGTACTTC
CDR3aa: CASSPQGAPTYEQYF

j_gene: TRBJ2-3
v_gene: TRBV5-1
abundance: .
d_gene: .
CDR3nt: TGCGCCAGCACCGACGGTAGAGGACAGTTTAGCACAGATACGCAGTATTTT
CDR3aa: CASTDGRGQFSTDTQYF

j_gene: TRBJ1-1
v_gene: TRBV4-2
abundance: .
d_gene: .
CDR3nt: TGTGCCAGCAGCCAAGATTCGCGGACAGCAAACACTGAAGCTTTCTTT
CDR3aa: CASSQDSRTANTEAFF

j_gene: TRBJ2-1
v_gene: TRBV7-2
abundance: .
d_gene: TRBD2
CDR3nt: TGTGCCAGCAGCTTATGGGCTAGCGGGGGGGTGAATGAGCAGTTCTTC
CDR3aa: CASSLWASGGVNEQFF

j_gene: TRBJ1-4
v_gene: TRBV28
abundance: .
d_gene: TRBD1
CDR3nt: TGTGCCAGCAGTGAGGGGGCGACTAATGAAAAACTGTTTTTT
CDR3aa: CASSEGATNEKLFF

j_gene: TRBJ2-7
v_gene: TRBV7-9
abundance: .
d_gene: TRBD2
CDR3nt: TGTGCCAGCAGCTTACTCCCTAGCGGGGTCTCCTACGAGCAGTACTTC
CDR3aa: CASSLLPSGVSYEQYF

j_gene: TRBJ1-1
v_gene: TRBV4-1
abundance: .
d_gene: .
CDR3nt: TGCGCCAGCAGCCAGTGGAGTAGTGCGAACACTGAAGCTTTCTTT
CDR3aa: CASSQWSSANTEAFF

j_gene: TRBJ2-5
v_gene: TRBV5-1
abundance: .
d_gene: .
CDR3nt: TGCGCCAGCAGCGTGCAAGAGACCCAGTACTTC
CDR3aa: CASSVQETQYF

j_gene: TRBJ1-1
v_gene: TRBV5-4
abundance: .
d_gene: .
CDR3nt: TGTGCCAGCAGCTCCCGATCGGGGGTCCCGAACACTGAAGCTTTCTTT
CDR3aa: CASSSRSGVPNTEAFF

j_gene: TRBJ2-7
v_gene: TRBV10-3
abundance: .
d_gene: TRBD1
CDR3nt: TGTGCCATCAGTGGTACGGGACAGGGCTACGAGCAGTACTTC
CDR3aa: CAISGTGQGYEQYF

j_gene: TRBJ1-1
v_gene: TRBV7-2
abundance: .
d_gene: TRBD1
CDR3nt: TGTGCCAGCAGCTTATCCTCGACCGGGACAGGGGGCGCGGGGACTGAAGCTTTCTTT
CDR3aa: CASSLSSTGTGGAGTEAFF

j_gene: TRBJ2-5
v_gene: TRBV30
abundance: .
d_gene: .
CDR3nt: TGTGCCTGTTCGAGCATAGCGGTGCGGGGTGAGACCCAGTACTTC
CDR3aa: CACSSIAVRGETQYF

j_gene: TRBJ2-1
v_gene: TRBV4-1
abundance: .
d_gene: .
CDR3nt: TGCGCCAGCAGCCAACGGGCGGCCCTGTCCTACAATGAGCAGTTCTTC
CDR3aa: CASSQRAALSYNEQFF

j_gene: TRBJ2-1
v_gene: TRBV29-1
abundance: .
d_gene: .
CDR3nt: TGCAGCGTTGAACTAGCGAGGTTCGGTGAGCAGTTCTTC
CDR3aa: CSVELARFGEQFF

j_gene: TRBJ1-1
v_gene: TRBV6-5
abundance: .
d_gene: .
CDR3nt: TGTGCCAGCACTAAGAGGACATCCCCTACTGAAGCTTTCTTT
CDR3aa: CASTKRTSPTEAFF

j_gene: TRBJ2-7
v_gene: TRBV27
abundance: .
d_gene: TRBD1
CDR3nt: TGTGCCAGCAGGGGACAGCCATACGAGCAGTACTTC
CDR3aa: CASRGQPYEQYF

j_gene: TRBJ1-2
v_gene: TRBV14
abundance: .
d_gene: .
CDR3nt: TGTGCCAGCAGCCAAGATCAGGAAGGGCGTACGGGAGGCTACACCTTC
CDR3aa: CASSQDQEGRTGGYTF

j_gene: TRBJ1-4
v_gene: TRBV7-9
abundance: .
d_gene: TRBD1
CDR3nt: TGTGCCAGCAGCTTAGGTCCCGGGACAGGGTCCAATAATGAAAAACTGTTTTTT
CDR3aa: CASSLGPGTGSNNEKLFF

j_gene: TRBJ1-2
v_gene: TRBV28
abundance: .
d_gene: .
CDR3nt: TGTGCCAGCTCCCTCCCCCCAGGCAGGACCTATGGCTACACCTTC
CDR3aa: CASSLPPGRTYGYTF

j_gene: TRBJ1-1
v_gene: TRBV5-4
abundance: few
d_gene: TRBD1
CDR3nt: TGTGCCAGCGGCCCTCAACCGGGACAGGGGGTTGAAGCTTTCTTT
CDR3aa: CASGPQPGQGVEAFF

j_gene: TRBJ1-2
v_gene: TRBV3-1/TRBV3-2
abundance: .
d_gene: .
CDR3nt: TGTGCCAGCAGCCAAGATTTAGCTAACTATGGCTACACCTTC
CDR3aa: CASSQDLANYGYTF

j_gene: TRBJ2-1
v_gene: TRBV5-1
abundance: .
d_gene: .
CDR3nt: TGCGCCAGCAGCTTAGTGAACGCGGGGAGCTACAATGAGCAGTTCTTC
CDR3aa: CASSLVNAGSYNEQFF

j_gene: TRBJ2-2
v_gene: TRBV7-9
abundance: .
d_gene: .
CDR3nt: TGTGCCAGCAGCCCTTATGGCAGTAACACCGGGGAGCTGTTTTTT
CDR3aa: CASSPYGSNTGELFF

j_gene: TRBJ1-1
v_gene: TRBV5-1
abundance: .
d_gene: .
CDR3nt: TGCGCCAGCAGCGACGCCAGGGGATCGAGGACTGAAGCTTTCTTT
CDR3aa: CASSDARGSRTEAFF

j_gene: TRBJ2-7
v_gene: TRBV5-4
abundance: .
d_gene: TRBD2
CDR3nt: TGTGCCAGCAGCTTGGATAGCGGGGGGTCGTACGAGCAGTACTTC
CDR3aa: CASSLDSGGSYEQYF

j_gene: TRBJ2-5
v_gene: TRBV2
abundance: .
d_gene: .
CDR3nt: TGTGCCAGCAGTGAGGACATCGAGACCCAGTACTTC
CDR3aa: CASSEDIETQYF